This T cell receptor beta chain was obtained from a study of PD-L1 blockade in urothelial cancer. Study summary: In the patient group, about 85% of the roughly 29 were males with bladder-origin urothelial cancer. Timepoints chosen for blood analysis were 3 weeks (second dose) and 6 weeks after treatment start.

The sample holds one count of this clone. The V gene end was trimmed by 5 bases and the J gene end by 7 bases; junction bases not matched to a gene: 13. CDR1 is LNHDA and CDR2 is SQIVND in the germline V gene (reference sequence). The CDR3 covers 17 residues. Clones were read by immunoSEQ multiplex PCR, and TCRdb kept only the in-frame ones, dropping some. This sample has 45,000 to 65,000 clones, with approximately 87% found just once. Patients yielded 1 to 8 samples each, pretreatment and on-treatment. This specimen was PBMCs, taken around atezolizumab (anti-PD-L1) treatment. V usage is TRBV19 and J usage is TRBJ2-2; 10 bases map to TRBD1. This receptor was identified in a man in his forties with urothelial cancer. The CDR3 sequence is CASSPLPGQGKHGELFF. CDR3 coding DNA: TGTGCCAGTAGTCCACTACCGGGACAGGGGAAGCACGGGGAGCTGTTTTTT.